The rows below give T cell receptor beta chains drawn from one sample of a study of T cells in Graves' hyperthyroidism and ophthalmopathy. TCRdb passed the multiplex PCR reads through MiXCR, listing each CDR3 protein once. The data hold about 560,000 distinct CDR3 sequences, with roughly 17% observed a single time. Material: blood. The receptors derive from a woman under 30 with Graves' hyperthyroidism. Both conserved end residues are trimmed from each CDR3. Clone size is shown for a subset of rows, as once, few, many or a class of expanded clone.

v_call	j_call	clone_size	cdr3_aa
TRBV20-1	TRBJ2-5	many	SASAPANQETQY
TRBV5-1	TRBJ2-1	few	ASSSVRGSYNEQF
TRBV5-1	TRBJ1-2	many	ASSLEGQGGYT
TRBV27	TRBJ1-1	many	ASSFSIANTEAF
TRBV7-9	TRBJ1-1	NA	ASSLHGGTTEAF
TRBV20-1	TRBJ2-7	NA	SARDHLGYEQY
TRBV19	TRBJ2-5	NA	ASSQRLAGPYQETQY
TRBV7-9	TRBJ1-5	few	ASSSGQGMRQPQH
TRBV7-2	TRBJ2-3	many	ASSRGLLTDTQY
TRBV7-8	TRBJ2-1	NA	AGSLDSSGRSYNEQF
TRBV24-1	TRBJ1-1	many	ATSAGGSNTEAF
TRBV4-1	TRBJ2-3	few	ASSQGWGGWGDTQY
TRBV4-3	TRBJ2-7	NA	ASSPTGGPYEQY
TRBV10-3	TRBJ1-3	many	AISESEGFSGNTIY
TRBV5-1	TRBJ2-3	many	ASTGTDTQY
TRBV20-1	TRBJ2-2	few	SARDAANTGELF
TRBV29-1	TRBJ2-1	many	SVGVASGRNEQF
TRBV19	TRBJ1-2	few	ASSSPFGTLPSNYGYT
TRBV7-2	TRBJ2-3	few	ASSLAPSGNTDTQY
TRBV28	TRBJ1-1	many	ASSFLGGNTEAF
TRBV19	TRBJ2-1	NA	ASSIGNPGSYNEQF
TRBV3-1	TRBJ1-4	NA	ASSRRRDLPVGKLF
TRBV24-1	TRBJ1-5	NA	ATSDRTGPQPQH
TRBV12-3/TRBV12-4	TRBJ2-2	few	ASSPGQGVWTGELF
TRBV27	TRBJ2-6	many	ASSRRQGKANVLT
TRBV11-3	TRBJ1-1	many	ASSLGFPGETEAF
TRBV7-2	TRBJ2-5	NA	ASSLDVGEQETQY
TRBV28	TRBJ2-7	NA	ASSPQGNPTYEQY
TRBV7-2	TRBJ2-5	many	ASSYSPSAQY
TRBV12-3/TRBV12-4	TRBJ2-1	NA	ASSFIGSGSSYNEQF
TRBV27	TRBJ2-5	many	ASSLRGGRETQY
TRBV5-1	TRBJ1-5	many	ASREGPASRQPQH
TRBV5-1	TRBJ2-2	few	ASSQNAGELF
TRBV6-1	TRBJ2-3	NA	ASSEWAISRTDTQY
TRBV12-3/TRBV12-4	TRBJ2-5	NA	ASRPGTGVETQY
TRBV4-3	TRBJ1-6	few	ASSQDSGGANSPLH
TRBV20-1	TRBJ2-7	few	SASVGALIYEQY
TRBV7-9	TRBJ2-1	NA	ASSFSLGAAVSYNEQF
TRBV7-2	TRBJ2-3	many	ASTPRGGASGTDTQY
TRBV2	TRBJ2-1	many	ASSEEGPAEQF
TRBV20-1	TRBJ2-7	few	SARDFEGRGRLEQY
TRBV20-1	TRBJ2-7	few	SAPTPGSGGYEQY
TRBV5-5	TRBJ2-2	many	ASTQGLAIYTGELF
TRBV4-1	TRBJ1-1	few	ASSQGGRDHLTNTEAF
TRBV30	TRBJ2-2	NA	AWSAPPSLRVFGGELF
TRBV4-2	TRBJ2-7	NA	ASSQDGGVQQY
TRBV2	TRBJ2-2	NA	ASSLGTSGSAGELF